The 8 T cell receptor beta chains listed next were all sequenced from one sample in a study of response to subunit inactivated influenza vaccine. TCRdb re-derived calls from the RT-PCR reads in MiXCR, one entry per CDR3 protein. This table holds about 150,000 distinct CDR3 sequences, around 11% found once. Sequencing used CD8+ T cells sorted from PBMCs, obtained about 24 months after vaccination. These receptors were collected from a man between 45 and 75 years old who received an inactivated influenza vaccine.

This clonotype was counted many times. The J gene is TRBJ2-3, the V gene TRBV6-1, with D possibly being TRBD2 (6 bases). Trimming took off 11 bases at V and 2 bases at J, with 17 bases between the two ends. The CDR3 contains 14 residues. Per the germline V gene, CDR1 is MNHNS and CDR2 is SASEGT. DNA of the CDR3: TGTGCCCATTCAAGTAGCGGACCCACAGATACGCAGTATTTT. This encodes CAHSSSGPTDTQYF.

This clonotype was detected only a few times. The chain uses TRBV3-1 and TRBJ1-3, with D perhaps matching TRBD1 (5 bases). V was cut by 3 bases and J by 3 bases, with 18 bases left in between. CDR1 and CDR2 from the germline V gene are LGHDT and YNNKEL (reference sequence). The CDR3 contains 17 residues. The CDR3 here is CASSQVYLGENGNTIYF. The CDR3 region has the DNA TGTGCCAGCAGCCAGGTCTATTTGGGGGAGAATGGAAACACCATATATTTT.

Many counts were recorded for this clonotype. This chain connects TRBV12-3 or TRBV12-4 to TRBJ1-5; D unclear. The CDR3 length is 12 residues. V was clipped by 1 base and J by 4 bases, with 2 bases between them. CDR3: CASSLENQPQHF. The DNA for the CDR3 is TGTGCCAGCAGTTTAGAGAATCAGCCCCAGCATTTT.

This chain links TRBV10-3 with TRBJ2-7, with D possibly being TRBD2 (6 bases). V was cut by 2 bases and J by 3 bases, with 11 bases left in between. This CDR3 comprises 14 residues. From germline, CDR1 is ENHRY and CDR2 SYGVKD. This CDR3 reads CAISEGISGYEQYF. In DNA form, the CDR3 reads TGTGCCATCAGTGAGGGGATTAGCGGCTACGAGCAGTACTTC.

This clonotype was seen only a few times. The chain uses TRBV7-3 and TRBJ2-3; weak D call: TRBD2 (5 bases). The germline gives CDR1 SGHTA, CDR2 FQGTGA. Trimming cost V 2 bases and J 6 bases, with 15 bases left between them. The CDR3 extends over 15 amino acids. Here the CDR3 reads CASSLFRGPYDTQYF. The CDR3 nucleotides are TGTGCCAGCAGCTTATTCCGGGGTCCCTATGATACGCAGTATTTT.

This clonotype has just a few counts. V usage is TRBV7-2 and J usage is TRBJ1-4; D ambiguous. V was trimmed by 1 base and J by 2 bases, leaving 8 bases between them. CDR3 length equals 15 residues. Germline V gives CDR1 SGHTA, CDR2 FQGNSA. In nucleotides, the CDR3 is TGTGCCAGCAGCTTAGTATGGACGACTAATGAAAAACTGTTTTTT. Protein sequence: CASSLVWTTNEKLFF.

The chain joins TRBV11-2 to TRBJ2-2, with TRBD2 matching over 8 bases. The CDR3 spans 17 residues. Per germline, CDR1 SGHAT and CDR2 FQNNGV. V lost 3 bases to trimming and J lost 13 bases; unmatched junction nucleotides: 19. The CDR3: CASSFIMAASGFVGLFF. CDR3 in DNA: TGTGCCAGCAGCTTTATAATGGCGGCTAGCGGGTTCGTGGGGCTGTTTTTT.

The V gene is TRBV6-2 or TRBV6-3, the J gene TRBJ2-7; perhaps D is TRBD1 or TRBD2 (5 bases each). CDR3 length: 14 residues. The V end lost 6 bases, the J end lost 3 bases, and 15 bases lay between the germline ends. CDR1 is MNHEY and CDR2 is SVGEGT in the germline V gene. DNA of the CDR3: TGTGCCAGCAGAACCCCCTGGGACCTCTACGAGCAGTACTTC. It is translated as CASRTPWDLYEQYF.